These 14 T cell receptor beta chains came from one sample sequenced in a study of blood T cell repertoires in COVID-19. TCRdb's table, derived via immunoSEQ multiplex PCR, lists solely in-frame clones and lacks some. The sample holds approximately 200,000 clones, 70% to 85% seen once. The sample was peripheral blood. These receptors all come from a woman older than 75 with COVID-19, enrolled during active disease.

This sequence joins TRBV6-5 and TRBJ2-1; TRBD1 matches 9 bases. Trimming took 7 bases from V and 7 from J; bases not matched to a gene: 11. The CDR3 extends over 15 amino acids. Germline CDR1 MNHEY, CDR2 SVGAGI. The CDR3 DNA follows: TGTGCCAGCATTCAACCGGGACAGGGAGGAAATGAGCAGTTCTTC. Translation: CASIQPGQGGNEQFF.

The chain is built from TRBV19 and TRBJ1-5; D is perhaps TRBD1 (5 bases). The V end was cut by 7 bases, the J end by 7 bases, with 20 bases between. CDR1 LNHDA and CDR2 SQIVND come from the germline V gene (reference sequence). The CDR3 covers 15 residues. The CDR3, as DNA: TGTGCCAGTACTACGACAGTTCAGAGCACCCAGCCCCAGCATTTT. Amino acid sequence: CASTTTVQSTQPQHF.

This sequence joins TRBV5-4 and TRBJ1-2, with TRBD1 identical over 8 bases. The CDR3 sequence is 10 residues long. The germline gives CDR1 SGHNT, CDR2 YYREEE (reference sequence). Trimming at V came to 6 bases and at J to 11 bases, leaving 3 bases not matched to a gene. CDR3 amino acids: CASNYRGYTF. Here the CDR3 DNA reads TGTGCCAGCAACTACAGGGGGTACACCTTC.

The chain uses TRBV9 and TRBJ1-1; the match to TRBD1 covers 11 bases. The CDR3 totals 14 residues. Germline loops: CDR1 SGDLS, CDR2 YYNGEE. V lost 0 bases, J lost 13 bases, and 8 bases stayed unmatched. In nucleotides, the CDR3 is TGTGCCAGCAGCGTAGCTCGGACAGGGGGCTCTGGTTTCTTT. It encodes CASSVARTGGSGFF.

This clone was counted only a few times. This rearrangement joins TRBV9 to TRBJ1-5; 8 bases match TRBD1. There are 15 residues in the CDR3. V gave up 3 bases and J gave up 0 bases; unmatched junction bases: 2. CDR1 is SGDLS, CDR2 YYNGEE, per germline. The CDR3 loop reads CASSARGLSNQPQHF. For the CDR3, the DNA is TGTGCCAGCAGCGCCAGGGGGCTTAGCAATCAGCCCCAGCATTTT.

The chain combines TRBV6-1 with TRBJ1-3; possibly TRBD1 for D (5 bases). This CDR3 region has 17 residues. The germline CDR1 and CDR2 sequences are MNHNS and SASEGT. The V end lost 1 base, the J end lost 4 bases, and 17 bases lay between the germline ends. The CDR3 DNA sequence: TGTGCCAGCAGTGAAGGGTTGAGTTTGGGACTGGGAAACACCATATATTTT. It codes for CASSEGLSLGLGNTIYF.

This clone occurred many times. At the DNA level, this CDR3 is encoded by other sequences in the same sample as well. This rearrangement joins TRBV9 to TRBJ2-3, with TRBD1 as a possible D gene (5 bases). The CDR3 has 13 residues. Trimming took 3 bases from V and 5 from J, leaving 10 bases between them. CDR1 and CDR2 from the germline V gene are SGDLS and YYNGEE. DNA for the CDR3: TGTGCCAGCAGCGGGCGACAGCAAGATACGCAGTATTTT. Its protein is CASSGRQQDTQYF.

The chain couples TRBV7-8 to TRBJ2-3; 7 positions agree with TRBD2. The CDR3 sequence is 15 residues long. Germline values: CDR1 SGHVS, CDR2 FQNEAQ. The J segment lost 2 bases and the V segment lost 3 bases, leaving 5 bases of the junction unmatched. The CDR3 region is CASSLGGTYTDTQYF. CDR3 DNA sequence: TGTGCCAGCAGCTTGGGGGGGACCTACACAGATACGCAGTATTTT.

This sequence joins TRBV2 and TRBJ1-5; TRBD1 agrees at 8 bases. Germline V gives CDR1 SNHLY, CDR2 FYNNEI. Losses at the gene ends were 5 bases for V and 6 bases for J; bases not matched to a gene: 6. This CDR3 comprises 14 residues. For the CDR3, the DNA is TGTGCCAGCAGTTACGACAGGGGAACTCAGCCCCAGCATTTT. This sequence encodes CASSYDRGTQPQHF.

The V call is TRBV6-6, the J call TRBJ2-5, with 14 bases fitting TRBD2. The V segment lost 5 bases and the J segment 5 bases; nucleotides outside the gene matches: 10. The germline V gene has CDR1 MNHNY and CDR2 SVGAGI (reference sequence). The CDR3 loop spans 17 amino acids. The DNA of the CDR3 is TGTGCCAGCAGTCTGGGACTAGCGGGGGCCCCCCGGGAGACCCAGTACTTC. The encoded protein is CASSLGLAGAPRETQYF.

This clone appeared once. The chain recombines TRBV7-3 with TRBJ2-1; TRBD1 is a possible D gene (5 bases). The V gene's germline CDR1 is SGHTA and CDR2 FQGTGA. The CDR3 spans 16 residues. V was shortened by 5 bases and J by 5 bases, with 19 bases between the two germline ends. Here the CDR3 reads CASSRVGAPGDNEQFF. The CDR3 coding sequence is TGTGCCAGCAGCCGTGTTGGGGCCCCTGGGGACAATGAGCAGTTCTTC.

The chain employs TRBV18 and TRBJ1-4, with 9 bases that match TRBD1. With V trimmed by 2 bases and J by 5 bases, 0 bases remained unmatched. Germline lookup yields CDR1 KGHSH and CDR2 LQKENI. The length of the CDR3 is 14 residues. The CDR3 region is CASSPGTGNEKLFF. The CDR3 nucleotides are TGTGCCAGCTCACCAGGGACAGGGAATGAAAAACTGTTTTTT.

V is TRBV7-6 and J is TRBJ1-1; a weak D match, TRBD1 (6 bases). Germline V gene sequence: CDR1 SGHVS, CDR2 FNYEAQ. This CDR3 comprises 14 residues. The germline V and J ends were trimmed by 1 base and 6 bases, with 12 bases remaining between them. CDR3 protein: CASSLVHRAAEAFF. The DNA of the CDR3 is TGTGCCAGCAGCTTAGTCCACAGGGCAGCTGAAGCTTTCTTT.

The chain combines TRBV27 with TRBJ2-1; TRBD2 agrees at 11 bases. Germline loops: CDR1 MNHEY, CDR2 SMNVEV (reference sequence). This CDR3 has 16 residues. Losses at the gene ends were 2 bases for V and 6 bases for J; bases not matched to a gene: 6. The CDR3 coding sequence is TGTGCCAGCAGTTTACCAATAGCGGGAGGGCCCAATGAGCAGTTCTTC. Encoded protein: CASSLPIAGGPNEQFF.